This T cell receptor beta chain was sequenced for a study of blood T cell repertoires in COVID-19. Study as a whole: Sample material is recorded as cDNA or gDNA derived from T cells, B-cell-depleted T cells, or PBMCs.

The count of this clone is one. In the original analysis: Cell counts per sample came from amplifying reference gene primers. The table came from immunoSEQ multiplex PCR; TCRdb's copy has only in-frame clones and leaves some out. V and J calls and clone size are as listed in that table; D and trimming were resolved from the DNA. Here the sample spans 110,000 to 150,000 clones, about 81% being singletons. This CDR3 comprises 18 residues. Germline V gene lookup returns CDR1 SGHRS and CDR2 YFSETQ. V dropped 0 bases and J dropped 7; count of bases not matched to a gene: 10. Source material: peripheral blood. This clonotype originated in a woman older than 75 with acute or convalescent COVID-19. The rearrangement joins TRBV5-1 to TRBJ2-1, with 13 nucleotides matching TRBD2. The CDR3 spells CASSLGLAGGLGWNEQFF. The CDR3, as DNA: TGCGCCAGCAGCTTGGGACTAGCGGGGGGTCTGGGTTGGAATGAGCAGTTCTTC.